A single sample gave rise to the 8 T cell receptor beta chains below, sequenced in a study of T-cell memory formation after mild COVID-19. In TCRdb, the 5' RACE reads were re-called with MiXCR into one record per CDR3 protein. Here the sample spans fewer than 700,000 distinct CDR3 sequences, 20% to 25% being singletons. The specimen sequenced was PBMCs or a T cell subset sorted from them (not recorded which). The receptors shown here come from an adult woman who had mild COVID-19 (a few samples of this study predate the infection). Cell type and time point are not known.

Only a few counts were recorded for this clonotype. The chain couples TRBV6-5 to TRBJ1-1; possibly TRBD1 for D (5 bases). This CDR3 region has 15 residues. Deletions cut 5 bases from V and 3 bases from J, with 16 bases between. The germline V gene encodes CDR1 MNHEY and CDR2 SVGAGI. In DNA form, the CDR3 reads TGTGCCAGCAGTAACGGGGGAAAGAGCGACACTGAAGCTTTCTTT. Protein sequence: CASSNGGKSDTEAFF.

This clonotype was seen a few times. This chain joins TRBV7-3 and TRBJ2-3; 9 bases are shared with TRBD2. V gave up 0 bases and J gave up 5 bases; unmatched junction bases: 6. CDR3 length: 16 residues. The germline CDR1 and CDR2 sequences are SGHTA and FQGTGA. CDR3 loop: CASSLTGTSLRDTQYF. As DNA, the CDR3 is TGTGCCAGCAGCTTAACCGGGACTAGCCTTCGAGATACGCAGTATTTT.

The sample holds a few counts of this clonotype. The genes are TRBV12-3 or TRBV12-4 and TRBJ2-1; D perhaps matches TRBD2 (5 bases). This CDR3 has 11 amino acids. V lost 7 bases, J lost 9 bases, and 10 bases lay in between. CDR3: CASKASREQFF. The CDR3 bases are TGTGCCAGCAAAGCTAGCCGTGAGCAGTTCTTC.

Written as DNA, the CDR3 is TGTGCCAGCAGCCATGGGGGGGGGCCAAAGTTTCTCACTGAAGCTTTCTTT. Its protein product is CASSHGGGPKFLTEAFF. The chain employs TRBV4-2 and TRBJ1-1, with D possibly matching TRBD1 (6 bases). Germline CDR1 LGHNA, CDR2 YNFKEQ. V was shortened by 3 bases and J by 4 bases, with 21 bases between the two germline ends. CDR3 length: 17 residues.

This clonotype was counted between two and nine times. CDR3: CASSNMNTEAFF. In DNA, the CDR3 is TGTGCCAGCAGTAACATGAACACTGAAGCTTTCTTT. The rearrangement links TRBV27 to TRBJ1-1, with D unclear. The V end lost 5 bases, the J end lost 0 bases, and 4 bases lay between the germline ends. This CDR3 comprises 12 residues. Germline assignment: CDR1 MNHEY and CDR2 SMNVEV (reference sequence).

The chain couples TRBV9 to TRBJ2-5; D unclear. Trimming cost V 3 bases and J 4 bases, with 10 bases left between them. Germline V gene sequence: CDR1 SGDLS, CDR2 YYNGEE. The length of the CDR3 is 13 residues. Here the CDR3 reads CASSASQAETQYF. The CDR3 nucleotides are TGTGCCAGCAGCGCTAGTCAGGCAGAGACCCAGTACTTC.

This clonotype has a handful of counts. This chain connects TRBV6-5 to TRBJ2-2; D gene unclear. Per the germline V gene, CDR1 is MNHEY and CDR2 is SVGAGI. CDR3 size: 13 residues. V lost 4 bases, J lost 3 bases, and 6 bases lay in between. CDR3 sequence: CASSLMDTGELFF. CDR3 DNA: TGTGCCAGCAGTTTGATGGACACCGGGGAGCTGTTTTTT.

This clonotype has a handful of counts. The rearrangement links TRBV4-1 to TRBJ2-6; 10 bases fit TRBD1. J lost 0 bases, V lost 0 bases, and 5 bases had no gene match. From germline, CDR1 is MGHRA and CDR2 YSYEKL. CDR3 length: 19 residues. DNA of the CDR3: TGCGCCAGCAGCCAAGATCGGACAGGGGGTGCCTCTGGGGCCAACGTCCTGACTTTC. Amino acid sequence: CASSQDRTGGASGANVLTF.